These T cell receptor beta chains were read from a single sample in a study of neurological immune-mediated disorders. TCRdb ran MiXCR on the 5' RACE reads and lists one entry per CDR3 protein. This sample has about 80,000 distinct CDR3 sequences, with around 4% found just once. The sequenced sample consisted of PBMCs. These receptors all come from a woman aged 60-70 years with multiple sclerosis. The CDR3 runs from the conserved cysteine through the conserved F or W. The order of the fields is D gene, J gene, V gene, clone size, CDR3 protein, CDR3 DNA. A D gene is named only where the DNA matches it firmly. Expanded clones are given a class, and other clones once, few, many or no size at all.

d_call: -
j_call: TRBJ2-1
v_call: TRBV12-3/TRBV12-4
clone_size: -
cdr3_aa: CVSIPDSGSYNEQFF
cdr3_nt: TGTGTCAGCATCCCAGACTCTGGCTCCTACAATGAGCAGTTCTTC

d_call: -
j_call: TRBJ2-2
v_call: TRBV14
clone_size: few
cdr3_aa: CASSQDYRGELFF
cdr3_nt: TGTGCCAGCAGCCAAGATTACAGAGGGGAGCTGTTTTTT

d_call: TRBD1
j_call: TRBJ1-1
v_call: TRBV6-5
clone_size: many
cdr3_aa: CASRRTGALEAFF
cdr3_nt: TGTGCCAGCAGACGGACAGGGGCGCTTGAAGCTTTCTTT

d_call: TRBD1
j_call: TRBJ1-3
v_call: TRBV7-6
clone_size: many
cdr3_aa: CASSFDRASSGNTIYF
cdr3_nt: TGTGCCAGCAGCTTCGACAGGGCGAGCTCTGGAAACACCATATATTTT

d_call: -
j_call: TRBJ2-2
v_call: TRBV7-8
clone_size: many
cdr3_aa: CASSLVRGNTGELFF
cdr3_nt: TGTGCCAGCAGCTTAGTTCGGGGGAACACCGGGGAGCTGTTTTTT

d_call: -
j_call: TRBJ1-6
v_call: TRBV12-3/TRBV12-4
clone_size: many
cdr3_aa: CASSLLGGSPLHF
cdr3_nt: TGTGCCAGCAGTTTGTTGGGGGGCTCACCCCTCCACTTT

d_call: -
j_call: TRBJ2-7
v_call: TRBV5-1
clone_size: many
cdr3_aa: CASSLEAIRGEQYF
cdr3_nt: TGCGCCAGCAGCTTGGAGGCCATTCGGGGCGAGCAGTACTTC

d_call: -
j_call: TRBJ1-2
v_call: TRBV7-2
clone_size: many
cdr3_aa: CASSGKVGVTPNYGYTF
cdr3_nt: TGTGCCAGCAGCGGAAAGGTCGGGGTGACGCCAAACTATGGCTACACCTTC

d_call: TRBD2
j_call: TRBJ2-1
v_call: TRBV5-1
clone_size: many
cdr3_aa: CASSLERGGLNEQFF
cdr3_nt: TGCGCCAGCAGCTTGGAGCGGGGGGGTTTGAATGAGCAGTTCTTC

d_call: -
j_call: TRBJ2-2
v_call: TRBV5-1
clone_size: -
cdr3_aa: CASSHSTGNTVELFF
cdr3_nt: TGTGCCAGCAGCCACAGTACGGGAAACACCGTGGAGCTGTTTTTT

d_call: -
j_call: TRBJ1-1
v_call: TRBV30
clone_size: many
cdr3_aa: CAWVMTVNTEAFF
cdr3_nt: TGTGCCTGGGTGATGACGGTGAACACTGAAGCTTTCTTT

d_call: TRBD2
j_call: TRBJ2-3
v_call: TRBV6-5
clone_size: many
cdr3_aa: CASRRETSGGDTQYF
cdr3_nt: TGTGCCAGCAGACGTGAGACTAGCGGGGGGGATACGCAGTATTTT

d_call: TRBD2
j_call: TRBJ2-3
v_call: TRBV18
clone_size: many
cdr3_aa: CASSRSGGTTDTQYF
cdr3_nt: TGTGCCAGCTCACGAAGCGGGGGGACCACAGATACGCAGTATTTT

d_call: -
j_call: TRBJ1-4
v_call: TRBV5-1
clone_size: many
cdr3_aa: CASSREGATNEKLFF
cdr3_nt: TGCGCCAGCAGTAGGGAGGGTGCAACTAATGAAAAACTGTTTTTT

d_call: -
j_call: TRBJ1-4
v_call: TRBV10-2
clone_size: -
cdr3_aa: CASSESGEKLFF
cdr3_nt: TGCGCCAGCAGTGAGTCAGGGGAAAAACTGTTTTTT

d_call: TRBD1
j_call: TRBJ2-4
v_call: TRBV28
clone_size: few
cdr3_aa: CASSDTGAQAKNIQYF
cdr3_nt: TGTGCCAGCAGCGACACAGGGGCCCAGGCCAAAAACATTCAGTACTTC

d_call: TRBD1
j_call: TRBJ1-1
v_call: TRBV14
clone_size: many
cdr3_aa: CASSQKTGGTEAFF
cdr3_nt: TGTGCCAGCAGCCAGAAGACAGGGGGCACTGAAGCTTTCTTT

d_call: -
j_call: TRBJ2-2
v_call: TRBV28
clone_size: many
cdr3_aa: CASSLGPRGFTGELFF
cdr3_nt: TGTGCCAGCAGTTTAGGCCCACGGGGTTTCACCGGGGAGCTGTTTTTT

d_call: -
j_call: TRBJ2-7
v_call: TRBV10-1
clone_size: many
cdr3_aa: CASSGSPSYEQYF
cdr3_nt: TGCGCCAGCAGTGGGTCGCCTTCCTACGAGCAGTACTTC

d_call: -
j_call: TRBJ1-6
v_call: TRBV5-1
clone_size: many
cdr3_aa: CASSLGGVQNSPLHF
cdr3_nt: TGCGCCAGCAGCTTGGGGGGAGTCCAGAATTCACCCCTCCACTTT

d_call: TRBD1
j_call: TRBJ2-1
v_call: TRBV5-1
clone_size: many
cdr3_aa: CASSDRQGHEQFF
cdr3_nt: TGCGCCAGCAGCGATCGACAGGGCCATGAGCAGTTCTTC

d_call: -
j_call: TRBJ2-7
v_call: TRBV6-1
clone_size: -
cdr3_aa: CASSETDYEQYF
cdr3_nt: TGTGCCAGCAGTGAAACAGACTACGAGCAGTACTTC

d_call: TRBD1
j_call: TRBJ2-1
v_call: TRBV29-1
clone_size: many
cdr3_aa: CSLDRTLSNEQFF
cdr3_nt: TGCAGCTTGGACAGGACCCTTTCCAATGAGCAGTTCTTC

d_call: -
j_call: TRBJ2-2
v_call: TRBV18
clone_size: -
cdr3_aa: CASSPRDRTGELFF
cdr3_nt: TGTGCCAGCTCACCGCGCGATCGGACCGGGGAGCTGTTTTTT

d_call: -
j_call: TRBJ1-4
v_call: TRBV5-1
clone_size: many
cdr3_aa: CASSLYLPGKLFF
cdr3_nt: TGCGCCAGCAGCTTGTATCTTCCGGGAAAACTGTTTTTT

d_call: TRBD1
j_call: TRBJ1-2
v_call: TRBV5-1
clone_size: many
cdr3_aa: CASSLGKQGAWDYGYTF
cdr3_nt: TGCGCCAGCAGCTTAGGAAAGCAGGGGGCTTGGGACTATGGCTACACCTTC

d_call: -
j_call: TRBJ2-3
v_call: TRBV5-5
clone_size: many
cdr3_aa: CASSFALSSTDTQYF
cdr3_nt: TGTGCCAGCAGCTTTGCGCTCTCTAGCACAGATACGCAGTATTTT

d_call: -
j_call: TRBJ2-7
v_call: TRBV7-9
clone_size: many
cdr3_aa: CASSPRAGLPYEQYF
cdr3_nt: TGTGCCAGCAGCCCCCGGGCGGGGCTACCATACGAGCAGTACTTC

d_call: -
j_call: TRBJ1-5
v_call: TRBV3-1
clone_size: many
cdr3_aa: CASSHRVGDQPQHF
cdr3_nt: TGTGCCAGCAGCCACAGGGTGGGGGATCAGCCCCAGCATTTT

d_call: TRBD2
j_call: TRBJ2-7
v_call: TRBV6-4
clone_size: many
cdr3_aa: CASSDPAGTSDYEQYF
cdr3_nt: TGTGCCAGCAGTGACCCAGCGGGGACTAGTGACTACGAGCAGTACTTC

d_call: TRBD1
j_call: TRBJ2-1
v_call: TRBV28
clone_size: many
cdr3_aa: CASSYPRTGGNEQFF
cdr3_nt: TGTGCCAGCAGTTACCCCCGGACAGGGGGCAATGAGCAGTTCTTC

d_call: -
j_call: TRBJ2-2
v_call: TRBV5-1
clone_size: many
cdr3_aa: CASSFYQTNTGELFF
cdr3_nt: TGCGCCAGCAGCTTCTATCAAACAAACACCGGGGAGCTGTTTTTT

d_call: -
j_call: TRBJ2-7
v_call: TRBV15
clone_size: many
cdr3_aa: CATSRVGYEQYF
cdr3_nt: TGTGCCACCAGCAGAGTCGGGTACGAGCAGTACTTC

d_call: -
j_call: TRBJ1-2
v_call: TRBV27
clone_size: many
cdr3_aa: CASSTLDRINGYTF
cdr3_nt: TGTGCCAGCAGTACCCTCGACAGGATTAATGGCTACACCTTC

d_call: -
j_call: TRBJ2-1
v_call: TRBV29-1
clone_size: many
cdr3_aa: CSVGLGGIYNEQFF
cdr3_nt: TGCAGCGTGGGCCTGGGCGGTATCTACAATGAGCAGTTCTTC

d_call: TRBD1
j_call: TRBJ2-2
v_call: TRBV29-1
clone_size: many
cdr3_aa: CSVEGRGLGSTGELFF
cdr3_nt: TGCAGCGTTGAAGGCAGGGGGCTCGGCAGCACCGGGGAGCTGTTTTTT

d_call: TRBD2
j_call: TRBJ2-7
v_call: TRBV5-1
clone_size: many
cdr3_aa: CASSHGTSFSYEQYF
cdr3_nt: TGCGCCAGCAGCCACGGGACTAGTTTTTCGTACGAGCAGTACTTC

d_call: -
j_call: TRBJ2-3
v_call: TRBV12-3/TRBV12-4
clone_size: many
cdr3_aa: CASSTRRGTDTQYF
cdr3_nt: TGTGCCAGCAGTACCAGGCGGGGCACAGATACGCAGTATTTT

d_call: -
j_call: TRBJ1-2
v_call: TRBV5-1
clone_size: many
cdr3_aa: CASSLVVGGYGYTF
cdr3_nt: TGCGCCAGCAGCTTGGTAGTAGGCGGGTATGGCTACACCTTC

d_call: -
j_call: TRBJ1-1
v_call: TRBV29-1
clone_size: many
cdr3_aa: CSVEAGPRNTEAFF
cdr3_nt: TGCAGCGTTGAGGCAGGGCCGAGGAACACTGAAGCTTTCTTT

d_call: -
j_call: TRBJ2-3
v_call: TRBV6-2/TRBV6-3
clone_size: many
cdr3_aa: CASKARGTDTQYF
cdr3_nt: TGTGCCAGCAAAGCGAGGGGTACAGATACGCAGTATTTT

d_call: -
j_call: TRBJ2-7
v_call: TRBV12-3/TRBV12-4
clone_size: many
cdr3_aa: CASSLVRGHEQYF
cdr3_nt: TGTGCCAGCAGTTTGGTGCGAGGGCATGAGCAGTACTTC

d_call: -
j_call: TRBJ2-2
v_call: TRBV5-1
clone_size: many
cdr3_aa: CASSLSSWDTGELFF
cdr3_nt: TGCGCCAGCAGCTTGAGCTCCTGGGACACCGGGGAGCTGTTTTTT

d_call: TRBD2
j_call: TRBJ2-2
v_call: TRBV7-7
clone_size: many
cdr3_aa: CASSLAISGGAKNTGELFF
cdr3_nt: TGTGCTAGCAGCTTAGCGATTAGCGGGGGGGCCAAAAACACCGGGGAGCTGTTTTTT

d_call: -
j_call: TRBJ1-1
v_call: TRBV10-2
clone_size: many
cdr3_aa: CASSENRNRGIEAFF
cdr3_nt: TGCGCCAGCAGTGAAAATAGAAACCGAGGAATTGAAGCTTTCTTT

d_call: TRBD2
j_call: TRBJ2-1
v_call: TRBV5-1
clone_size: many
cdr3_aa: CASSLGLAGGGTYNEQFF
cdr3_nt: TGCGCCAGCAGCTTGGGACTAGCGGGGGGCGGGACCTACAATGAGCAGTTCTTC

d_call: TRBD1
j_call: TRBJ2-1
v_call: TRBV12-3/TRBV12-4
clone_size: many
cdr3_aa: CASSLAGTGNEQFF
cdr3_nt: TGTGCCAGCAGTCTGGCCGGGACAGGGAATGAGCAGTTCTTC

d_call: -
j_call: TRBJ1-2
v_call: TRBV10-3
clone_size: many
cdr3_aa: CAISEGGGNYGYTF
cdr3_nt: TGTGCCATCAGTGAGGGGGGCGGTAACTATGGCTACACCTTC

d_call: -
j_call: TRBJ1-1
v_call: TRBV7-6
clone_size: many
cdr3_aa: CASSLANSFEAFF
cdr3_nt: TGTGCCAGCAGCTTAGCAAACAGCTTTGAAGCTTTCTTT

d_call: -
j_call: TRBJ2-7
v_call: TRBV5-1
clone_size: many
cdr3_aa: CASSKGTATRGEQYF
cdr3_nt: TGCGCCAGCAGCAAGGGGACGGCAACTAGGGGGGAGCAGTACTTC

d_call: -
j_call: TRBJ2-7
v_call: TRBV10-1
clone_size: -
cdr3_aa: CASMVREGKIYEQYF
cdr3_nt: TGCGCCAGCATGGTGCGCGAGGGGAAGATCTACGAGCAGTACTTC

d_call: TRBD2
j_call: TRBJ2-1
v_call: TRBV19
clone_size: many
cdr3_aa: CATRLAGEHNEQFF
cdr3_nt: TGTGCCACGCGACTAGCGGGCGAGCACAATGAGCAGTTCTTC